This entry describes one T cell receptor (beta chain). Its target is unknown. The record originates from a study of cytotoxic CD8 clonotypes in ibrutinib-treated CLL. Sequenced by immunoSEQ multiplex PCR; TCRdb stores in-frame clones only, minus some. The data show about 160,000 clones, approximately 90% seen once. General observations from the study: Few clonotypes were public, and these shrank or held steady under treatment.

The ends were cut back, 3 bases at V and 4 bases at J, with 12 bases in the middle. The CDR3 loop spans 13 amino acids. The germline V gene encodes CDR1 GTSNPN and CDR2 SVGIG (reference sequence). V gene TRBV30 combines with J gene TRBJ1-2; possible D gene TRBD1, 6 bases. The starting material was PBMCs, obtained at disease progression, from a patient treated with ibrutinib. This clonotype was sampled from a human donor with chronic lymphocytic leukemia. The CDR3 is CAWRRGGAYGYTF. The CDR3 region has the DNA TGTGCCTGGAGAAGGGGGGGCGCCTATGGCTACACCTTC.